This paragraph reports one T cell receptor beta chain. Antigen specificity is unknown. Pooling was applied to second doses at about 4 or about 12 weeks. This entry is derived from a study of T cell responses to AZD1222 COVID-19 vaccine. Notes on the study in general: Just a handful of AZD1222 recipients were seropositive at baseline.

TCRdb keeps only in-frame clones here, not all; method: immunoSEQ multiplex PCR. The data hold about 140,000 clones, with about 91% observed a single time. This clonotype was sampled from an adult who received the AZD1222 COVID-19 vaccine. The material sequenced was peripheral blood, taken 28 days after the second AZD1222 dose.

The DNA of the CDR3 is TGTGCCAGCAGCTTAGCAGGGGGCAATCAGCCCCAGCATTTT. Residues: CASSLAGGNQPQHF. The chain carries TRBV5-4 and TRBJ1-5, with a weak D call TRBD1 (6 bases). From germline, CDR1 is SGHNT and CDR2 YYREEE (reference sequence). With 2 bases removed from V and 2 bases from J, the gap between germline ends came to 8 bases. The CDR3 extends over 14 amino acids.